This TCR beta chain was captured by sequencing in a study of T cells in Graves' hyperthyroidism and ophthalmopathy. Using RNA transcripts as the source, TCR beta CDR3 regions were amplified. Using the HTBI primer set, a first-round RT-PCR was run on the TCR CDR3. TCRdb ran MiXCR on the multiplex PCR reads and lists one entry per CDR3 protein. The table lists about 610,000 distinct CDR3 sequences, roughly 14% of them singletons, with around 4.1% in the top ten. Only a few counts were recorded for this clonotype. The CDR3 contains 15 residues. Trimming took 0 bases from V and 4 from J, leaving 9 bases between them. Germline V gene data show CDR1 as LGHNA and CDR2 as YNFKEQ.

The sequencing input was blood. This clonotype was sampled from a woman in her forties with Graves' ophthalmopathy. The chain is built from TRBV4-2 and TRBJ2-2; maybe TRBD2 (5 bases). As DNA, the CDR3 is TGTGCCAGCAGCCAAGACCGGGGAACCACCGGGGAGCTGTTTTTT. This gives the protein CASSQDRGTTGELFF.